The clone carrying this TCR beta chain was counted ten times or more. Its antigen remains unknown. The data stem from a study of response to subunit inactivated influenza vaccine. Whole-study results and caveats: The authors offered the suggestion that each seasonal influenza vaccination recruits few new T cells.

Using its own MiXCR run on the RT-PCR reads, TCRdb lists one record per CDR3 protein. This sample has over 400,000 distinct CDR3 sequences, with about 10% found just once. Germline loops: CDR1 DFQATT, CDR2 SNEGSKA (reference sequence). Trimming removed 7 bases at V and 7 bases at J, with 20 bases between. The CDR3 extends over 13 amino acids. The V call is TRBV20-1, the J call TRBJ2-7; the D gene is possibly TRBD1 (5 bases). This TCR was sampled from a man in his forties or fifties who received an inactivated influenza vaccine. The sequenced sample was PBMCs from blood, obtained more than 35 days after vaccination. The CDR3 protein is CSGVKLGVKEQYF. The CDR3 bases are TGCAGTGGAGTCAAGTTAGGGGTCAAAGAGCAGTACTTC.